The present entry profiles one T cell receptor (beta chain) with its context. Antigen: not known. This CDR3 is 18 amino acids long. V gave up 2 bases and J gave up 2 bases, with 18 bases separating them. Germline V gene lookup returns CDR1 MNHEY and CDR2 SMNVEV (reference sequence). Both CD4+ and CD8+ T cells were separated by sorting PBMCs. TCR sequencing used cDNA made by reverse transcription of extracted RNA. The data were produced by immunoSEQ multiplex PCR, yet TCRdb's version contains in-frame clones alone and is incomplete. Of 150,000 or so clones in the sample, 87% were seen once. The sample belongs to a study of CD8+ T cells in alopecia areata. On the study more broadly: Tofacitinib administration to treated patients was oral, at 5 to 10 mg twice daily. Patients in the study were on tofacitinib for 6 to 18 months, then off it for 6 months.

Findings of the study overall: Normal scalp had lower clonality than lesional scalp, with alopecia totalis/universalis lesions showing this most strongly.

Specimen: CD8+ T cells sorted from blood, collected at week 0. This TCR derives from a human donor with alopecia areata. This chain uses TRBV27 with TRBJ2-2, with D perhaps matching TRBD1 (6 bases). CDR3 residues: CASSLTAYRALNTGELFF. CDR3 DNA sequence: TGTGCCAGCAGTTTAACTGCCTACAGGGCCCTTAACACCGGGGAGCTGTTTTTT.